The clone carrying this T cell receptor (beta chain) was recorded many times. What it binds is not known. This specimen comes from a study of molecular identifiers for immune sequencing clone quantification. Study background: Five portions were made in replicates from RNA of about 21,000 or 97,000 naive CD8 cells, and four underwent sequencing.

With V trimmed by 6 bases and J by 5 bases, 4 bases remained unmatched. The length of the CDR3 is 14 residues. Germline-derived CDR1 and CDR2 are MNHEY and SMNVEV (reference sequence). TCRdb processed the PCR reads anew with MiXCR; each CDR3 protein has one entry. The table records around 65,000 distinct CDR3 sequences, roughly 17% of them present only once. Study observations and caveats: It was shown that clones above 20 RNA copies held over 99% of effector molecules, but under 1% in naive cells. Barcode-sharing identical TCR molecules could underestimate highly expanded clone sizes.

V and J are TRBV27 and TRBJ2-1, with 10 nucleotides matching TRBD2. This receptor was identified in a human donor in good health. Some libraries in this study had Jurkat cell RNA spiked in. The sequenced material came from naive CD8+ T cells from blood, with Jurkat cell RNA spiked in. Subset specified: FACS-sorted CD8+CD4-CCR7+CD45RA+ naive T cells. The CDR3, as DNA: TGTGCCAGCAGAGGTGGACTAGCGGACAATGAGCAGTTCTTC. Its translation is CASRGGLADNEQFF.